The 30 T cell receptor beta chains reported below all come from one sample, sequenced in a study of CD8+ T cells in alopecia areata. RNA was extracted and reverse transcribed into cDNA as the sequencing template. Assay used: immunoSEQ multiplex PCR; TCRdb lists only in-frame clones, some missing. Of 250,000 to 300,000 clones in the sample, roughly 64% were seen once. Treatment here: oral pan-JAK inhibitor, 5-10 mg twice daily. The starting material was CD4+ T cells sorted from blood, obtained at week 24, from a patient treated with tofacitinib. Receptors were obtained from a human donor with alopecia areata.

This clone was picked up one time. CDR3 DNA: TGTGCCTGGAGTGACGGAGGGTATAGCAATCAGCCCCAGCATTTT. Translated: CAWSDGGYSNQPQHF. This chain connects TRBV30 to TRBJ1-5; D not certain. Germline V gene lookup returns CDR1 GTSNPN and CDR2 SVGIG (reference sequence). This CDR3 region has 15 residues. The ends were cut back, 1 base at V and 0 bases at J, with 10 bases in the middle. Together with reference TRBV30 and TRBJ1-5, the CDR3 gives the full variable domain: SQTIHQWPATLVQPVGSPLSLECTVEGTSNPNLYWYRQAAGRGLQLLFYSVGIGQISSEVPQNLSASRPQDRQFILSSKKLLLSDSGFYLCAWSDGGYSNQPQHFGDGTRLSIL.

The chain is built from TRBV7-9 and TRBJ1-6; the D is unclear. Trimming removed 4 bases from V and 7 bases from J, with 11 bases in between. CDR3 length: 14 residues. Germline CDR1 reads SEHNR; CDR2 reads FQNEAQ (reference sequence). Written as DNA, the CDR3 is TGTGCCAGCAGCTCTGAGGCCACCAATTCACCCCTCCACTTT. This translates into CASSSEATNSPLHF.

This chain's CDR3 is CASSSSGGLYQETQYF. DNA for the CDR3: TGTGCCAGCAGCTCCAGCGGGGGCCTCTACCAAGAGACCCAGTACTTC. The chain employs TRBV7-2 and TRBJ2-5; TRBD2 matches at 8 bases. Germline V gene sequence: CDR1 SGHTA, CDR2 FQGNSA. There are 16 residues in the CDR3. V shed 4 bases and J 0 bases; nucleotides not matched to a gene: 7.

This clone was observed a handful of times. This chain connects TRBV23-1 to TRBJ1-2; 7 bases match TRBD1. TRBV23-1 is an open reading frame, and its role is uncertain. With 8 bases clipped from V and 2 bases from J, the junction kept 5 bases outside the gene matches. CDR3 length equals 13 residues. CDR3 protein: CASGSDRNYGYTF. CDR3 coding DNA: TGCGCCAGCGGTTCGGACAGGAACTATGGCTACACCTTC.

This clone appeared a few times. The chain uses TRBV30 and TRBJ2-7, with 12 positions matching TRBD2. The CDR3 runs to 19 residues. Germline values: CDR1 GTSNPN, CDR2 SVGIG (reference sequence). The trim removed 0 bases at V and 4 bases at J, leaving 16 bases unmatched. In DNA, the CDR3 is TGTGCCTGGAGTGTCGGTTGGACTAGCGGGGTCAGTGAGGAGTACGAGCAGTACTTC. Translating it yields CAWSVGWTSGVSEEYEQYF.

The chain employs TRBV5-6 and TRBJ2-5; TRBD2 might be the D (6 bases). Trimming removed 4 bases from V and 4 bases from J, with 20 bases in between. Germline loops: CDR1 SGHDT, CDR2 YYEEEE. The CDR3 is 16 amino acids. The CDR3 is CASSRGTDPTLETQYF. For the CDR3, the DNA is TGTGCCAGCAGCCGCGGGACCGACCCGACGCTAGAGACCCAGTACTTC.

The chain is built from TRBV7-2 and TRBJ1-6; D is perhaps TRBD1 (5 bases). The germline V gene encodes CDR1 SGHTA and CDR2 FQGNSA. Trimming took off 4 bases at V and 6 bases at J, with 10 bases between the two ends. CDR3 length equals 14 residues. CDR3 sequence: CASSWGRGNSPLHF. CDR3 DNA: TGTGCCAGCAGCTGGGGACGGGGTAATTCACCCCTCCACTTT.

The V gene is TRBV9, the J gene TRBJ1-3; no clear D. Germline CDR1 is SGDLS and CDR2 is YYNGEE. CDR3 size: 13 residues. Trimming cost V 3 bases and J 4 bases, with 8 bases left between them. The CDR3 protein is CASSGGTGNTIYF. The CDR3 DNA is TGTGCCAGCAGCGGGGGAACGGGAAACACCATATATTTT.

Only one count was recorded for this clone. The chain joins TRBV5-6 to TRBJ1-2; 8 nucleotides align to TRBD1. The CDR3 contains 14 residues. Germline CDR1 is SGHDT and CDR2 is YYEEEE. J gave up 4 bases and V 4 bases, and 6 bases lay outside the gene matches. CDR3 sequence (DNA): TGTGCCAGCAGCGCGTCGGACAGGGCCTATGGCTACACCTTC. It encodes CASSASDRAYGYTF.

This clone has more than one count but fewer than ten. The chain employs TRBV9 and TRBJ2-3, with TRBD2 matching over 7 bases. V was clipped by 0 bases and J by 0 bases; unmatched bases: 10. Germline V gene lookup returns CDR1 SGDLS and CDR2 YYNGEE. CDR3 length: 18 amino acids. The DNA for the CDR3 is TGTGCCAGCAGCGTAGTCCCGGGGACTATATCTAGCACAGATACGCAGTATTTT. Residues: CASSVVPGTISSTDTQYF.

This clone has just a few counts. This chain joins TRBV4-3 and TRBJ1-6; 9 bases fit TRBD1. There are 20 residues in the CDR3. Per the germline V gene, CDR1 is LGHNA and CDR2 is YSLEER. J lost 2 bases, V lost 0 bases, and 11 bases had no gene match. The CDR3 DNA reads TGCGCCAGCAGCCAAGAGGTGGCCCGGGACAGGGATACCTATAATTCACCCCTCCACTTT. It specifies CASSQEVARDRDTYNSPLHF.

The chain links TRBV4-1 to TRBJ1-2; D call uncertain. This CDR3 region has 15 residues. Germline V CDR1 and CDR2: MGHRA, YSYEKL. Trimming stripped 0 bases from V and 4 bases from J, with 12 bases between. Here the CDR3 DNA reads TGCGCCAGCAGCCAAGATCTTGGGCAGCGCTATGGCTACACCTTC. This encodes CASSQDLGQRYGYTF.

J is TRBJ1-4 and V is TRBV7-9; the D is unclear. Germline V gene data show CDR1 as SEHNR and CDR2 as FQNEAQ (reference sequence). With 6 bases removed from V and 0 bases from J, the gap between germline ends came to 11 bases. The CDR3 is 15 residues long. CDR3 coding DNA: TGTGCCAGCAGGAAGAGTGGGCCAACTAATGAAAAACTGTTTTTT. Translation gives CASRKSGPTNEKLFF.

This clone appeared once. Mismatch with germline at one junction end may stem from a read error. The rearrangement uses TRBV29-1 and TRBJ2-5; D is unresolved. The CDR3 extends over 14 amino acids. Germline lookup yields CDR1 SQVTM and CDR2 ANQGSEA. The CDR3 here is CSVREFRVPAKLNF. CDR3 DNA sequence: TGCAGCGTCCGCGAATTCCGGGTCCCGGCCAAGCTCAACTTC.

The chain links TRBV9 to TRBJ2-4; TRBD2 agrees at 10 bases. This CDR3 contains 16 residues. Germline trimming cut 4 bases from V and 0 bases from J; bases unmatched to any gene: 4. Looked up from germline, CDR1 is SGDLS and CDR2 is YYNGEE. CDR3 sequence reads: CASSSGLAEAKNIQYF. CDR3 DNA: TGTGCCAGCAGCTCAGGACTAGCGGAAGCCAAAAACATTCAGTACTTC.

This clone was observed a few times. The CDR3 DNA reads TGCAGCGTTGAAGATAAGCGGGGGACGTATAAAGCCAAAAACATTCAGTACTTC. This encodes CSVEDKRGTYKAKNIQYF. The chain couples TRBV29-1 to TRBJ2-4; the match to TRBD2 covers 8 bases. V lost 0 bases to trimming and J lost 0 bases; unmatched junction nucleotides: 10. This CDR3 region has 18 residues. Germline assignment: CDR1 SQVTM and CDR2 ANQGSEA.

The chain recombines TRBV7-9 with TRBJ1-5; D is ambiguous. Trimming shortened V by 0 bases and J by 0 bases, and 6 bases separated the two germline ends. Germline CDR1 SEHNR, CDR2 FQNEAQ (reference sequence). The CDR3 loop spans 15 amino acids. This CDR3 is CASSLADYSNQPQHF. CDR3 coding DNA: TGTGCCAGCAGCTTAGCGGACTATAGCAATCAGCCCCAGCATTTT.

Only one count was recorded for this clone. The chain has TRBV5-1 and TRBJ2-7; TRBD1 matches at 8 bases. The CDR3 contains 14 residues. The germline CDR1 and CDR2 sequences are SGHRS and YFSETQ. V dropped 7 bases and J dropped 2; count of bases not matched to a gene: 8. The CDR3 here is CASSLGQAPYEQYF. The CDR3 DNA reads as TGCGCCAGCTCATTGGGACAGGCCCCCTACGAGCAGTACTTC.

This rearrangement joins TRBV30 to TRBJ1-5; D is unclear. The CDR3 loop spans 13 amino acids. V was pared by 1 base and J by 2 bases, with 6 bases between. Germline V gene lookup returns CDR1 GTSNPN and CDR2 SVGIG (reference sequence). CDR3 protein: CAWSGLRNQPQHF. In nucleotides, the CDR3 is TGTGCCTGGAGTGGACTTCGCAATCAGCCCCAGCATTTT. Filled out from reference TRBV30 and TRBJ1-5, the complete variable domain reads SQTIHQWPATLVQPVGSPLSLECTVEGTSNPNLYWYRQAAGRGLQLLFYSVGIGQISSEVPQNLSASRPQDRQFILSSKKLLLSDSGFYLCAWSGLRNQPQHFGDGTRLSIL.

This chain uses TRBV30 with TRBJ1-2; D may be TRBD1 (5 bases). With 3 bases removed from V and 2 bases from J, the gap between germline ends came to 10 bases. CDR1 and CDR2 from the germline V gene are GTSNPN and SVGIG (reference sequence). The CDR3 covers 13 residues. The CDR3: CAWRAGPNYGYTF. In DNA form, the CDR3 reads TGTGCCTGGAGGGCGGGACCGAACTATGGCTACACCTTC.

This chain links TRBV5-6 with TRBJ2-1; tentatively, D is TRBD2 (6 bases). CDR1 SGHDT and CDR2 YYEEEE come from the germline V gene. V was shortened by 6 bases and J by 7 bases, with 14 bases between the two germline ends. The CDR3 is made up of 13 amino acids. CDR3 amino acids: CASIGLTRNEQFF. As DNA, the CDR3 is TGTGCCAGCATCGGACTAACGAGGAATGAGCAGTTCTTC.

The genes are TRBV6-5 and TRBJ1-1; 7 nucleotides agree with TRBD1. Looked up from germline, CDR1 is MNHEY and CDR2 is SVGAGI. The V gene end was trimmed by 6 bases and the J gene end by 2 bases; junction bases not matched to a gene: 3. The CDR3 has 13 amino acids. The CDR3 here is CASSGQVNTEAFF. The DNA of the CDR3 is TGTGCCAGCAGCGGACAGGTCAACACTGAAGCTTTCTTT.

This sequence joins TRBV10-3 and TRBJ2-5, with 14 bases identical to TRBD2. CDR1 is ENHRY, CDR2 SYGVKD, per germline. Losses at the gene ends were 0 bases for V and 2 bases for J; bases not matched to a gene: 2. This CDR3 comprises 17 residues. The CDR3 here is CAISESTSGGAQETQYF. The CDR3 region has the DNA TGTGCCATCAGTGAGTCGACTAGCGGGGGGGCGCAAGAGACCCAGTACTTC.

This clone was detected a few times. This sequence joins TRBV7-4 and TRBJ1-5; D is undetermined. This CDR3 region has 17 residues. Germline loops: CDR1 SGHVT, CDR2 SQSDAQ. V lost 0 bases, J lost 0 bases, and 12 bases lay in between. The CDR3 spells CASSLAAESHSNQPQHF. The DNA for the CDR3 is TGTGCCAGCAGCTTAGCGGCAGAAAGCCATAGCAATCAGCCCCAGCATTTT.

This clone was counted between two and nine times. The chain combines TRBV29-1 with TRBJ2-6; D unresolved. Per germline, CDR1 SQVTM and CDR2 ANQGSEA. The CDR3 sequence is 13 residues long. V was cut by 5 bases and J by 2 bases, with 7 bases left in between. The CDR3 bases are TGCAGCGTTCTGTCTCCTGGGGCCAACGTCCTGACTTTC. It specifies CSVLSPGANVLTF.

The chain couples TRBV4-1 to TRBJ2-5, with 12 bases matching TRBD2. Trimming removed 4 bases from V and 5 bases from J; junction bases left unmatched: 2. The CDR3 totals 14 residues. CDR1 MGHRA and CDR2 YSYEKL come from the germline V gene. CDR3 bases: TGCGCCAGCAGCCGGACTAGCGGGGCTGAGACCCAGTACTTC. Translation gives CASSRTSGAETQYF.

The V gene is TRBV29-1, the J gene TRBJ2-7, with 7 bases lining up with TRBD2. With V trimmed by 4 bases and J by 0 bases, 9 bases remained unmatched. Per germline, CDR1 SQVTM and CDR2 ANQGSEA. The CDR3 has 15 residues. CDR3 nucleotides: TGCAGCGTTGGACCCTCTAGCGGAAGCTCCTACGAGCAGTACTTC. It encodes CSVGPSSGSSYEQYF.

The gene calls are TRBV30 and TRBJ2-6; no clear D gene. The V end was cut by 0 bases, the J end by 1 base, with 7 bases between. Looked up from germline, CDR1 is GTSNPN and CDR2 is SVGIG (reference sequence). This CDR3 has 15 amino acids. The CDR3 protein is CAWSVRVSGANVLTF. The CDR3, as DNA: TGTGCCTGGAGTGTACGGGTGTCTGGGGCCAACGTCCTGACTTTC.

The chain links TRBV28 to TRBJ2-6, with unresolved D. Germline CDR1 MDHEN, CDR2 SYDVKM. The V gene lost 2 bases and the J gene lost 12 bases, with 8 bases spanning the gap. This CDR3 is 12 amino acids long. For the CDR3, the DNA is TGTGCCAGCAGTTTAACGGATTCCGTCCTGACTTTC. Its protein is CASSLTDSVLTF.

The V and J genes are TRBV18 and TRBJ2-7, with D maybe TRBD1 (6 bases). Trimming cost V 3 bases and J 4 bases, with 10 bases left between them. Germline V CDR1 and CDR2: KGHSH, LQKENI. CDR3 length: 13 residues. The CDR3 DNA is TGTGCCAGCTCACCGGCCACAGGGTACGAGCAGTACTTC. The encoded protein is CASSPATGYEQYF.